A few counts support the clone carrying this T cell receptor beta chain. The antigen is undetermined. None of the included patients had other autoimmune diseases, uncontrolled infections, pregnancy or lactation, as these led to exclusion. Patients were diagnosed from clinical symptoms, serum thyroxine, TRAb, thyroid ultrasound and orbital computed tomography. This specimen belongs to a study of Graves' ophthalmopathy and Graves' hyperthyroidism. The study's findings and limits: Clonotypes were expanded in thyroid at above 0.001 frequency, and most also appeared in blood.

Amplification of the TCR beta CDR3 regions used RNA transcripts (as template). HTBI primers were employed in first-round RT-PCR, then a second-round multiplex PCR followed. TCRdb itself ran the multiplex PCR reads through MiXCR, one entry per CDR3 protein. The sample shows around 1,000,000 distinct CDR3 sequences, about two fifths of them seen only once. This clonotype was obtained from an adult man with Graves' hyperthyroidism. The sequencing sample was made of peripheral blood or thyroid tissue (not recorded which).

CDR3 in amino acids: CASSQRGQGIYEQYF. The CDR3 region has the DNA TGTGCCAGCAGCCAAAGGGGACAGGGGATCTACGAGCAGTACTTC. The rearrangement uses TRBV9 and TRBJ2-7; TRBD1 matches at 10 bases. Germline trimming cut 4 bases from V and 3 bases from J; bases unmatched to any gene: 7. There are 15 residues in the CDR3. The germline V gene encodes CDR1 SGDLS and CDR2 YYNGEE.